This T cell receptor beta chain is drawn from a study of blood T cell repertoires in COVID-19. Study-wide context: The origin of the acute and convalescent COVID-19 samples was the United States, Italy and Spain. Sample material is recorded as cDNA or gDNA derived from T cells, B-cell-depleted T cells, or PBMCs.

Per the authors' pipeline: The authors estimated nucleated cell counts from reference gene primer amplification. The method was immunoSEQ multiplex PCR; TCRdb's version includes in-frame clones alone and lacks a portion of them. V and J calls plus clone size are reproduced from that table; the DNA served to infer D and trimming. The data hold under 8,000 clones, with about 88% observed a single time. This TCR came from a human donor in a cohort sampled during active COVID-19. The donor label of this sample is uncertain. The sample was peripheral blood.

The DNA for the CDR3 is TGCGCCAGCAGCTTGAGGACGGGGGGCTACGAGCAGTACTTC. This translates into CASSLRTGGYEQYF. The gene calls are TRBV5-1 and TRBJ2-7; the match to TRBD2 covers 7 bases. This CDR3 is 14 amino acids long. The trim removed 1 base at V and 3 bases at J, leaving 4 bases unmatched. Germline CDR1 is SGHRS and CDR2 is YFSETQ. The whole variable domain, filled in from reference TRBV5-1 and TRBJ2-7, reads KAGVTQTPRYLIKTRGQQVTLSCSPISGHRSVSWYQQTPGQGLQFLFEYFSETQRNKGNFPGRFSGRQFSNSRSEMNVSTLELGDSALYLCASSLRTGGYEQYFGPGTRLTVT.